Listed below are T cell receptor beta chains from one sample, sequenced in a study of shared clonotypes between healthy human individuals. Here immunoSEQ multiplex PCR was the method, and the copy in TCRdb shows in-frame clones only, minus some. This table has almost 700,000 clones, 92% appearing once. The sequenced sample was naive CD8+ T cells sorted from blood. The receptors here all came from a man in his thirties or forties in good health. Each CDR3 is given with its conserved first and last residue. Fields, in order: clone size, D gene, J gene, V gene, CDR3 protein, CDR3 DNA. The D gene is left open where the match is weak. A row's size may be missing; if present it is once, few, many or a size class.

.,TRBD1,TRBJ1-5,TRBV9,CASSDRGAQPQHF,TGTGCCAGCAGTGACAGGGGGGCTCAGCCCCAGCATTTT
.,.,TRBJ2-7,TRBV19,CASSIGGSSYEQYF,TGTGCCAGTAGTATAGGGGGCAGCTCCTACGAGCAGTACTTC
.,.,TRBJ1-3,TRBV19,CASRVGSGNTIYF,TGTGCCAGTAGGGTGGGCTCTGGAAACACCATATATTTT
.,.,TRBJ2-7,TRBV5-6,CASSPTGGYNYEQYF,TGTGCCAGCAGCCCGACGGGGGGCTACAACTACGAGCAGTACTTC
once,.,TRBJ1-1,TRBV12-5,CASAKGGRNTEAFF,TGTGCTAGTGCCAAGGGGGGAAGGAACACTGAAGCTTTCTTT
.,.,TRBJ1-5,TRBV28,CATRTYSNQPQHF,TGTGCCACCAGGACCTATAGCAATCAGCCCCAGCATTTT
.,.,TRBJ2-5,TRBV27,CASSFHKTGELQETQYF,TGTGCCAGCAGTTTTCATAAAACAGGAGAGCTGCAAGAGACCCAGTACTTC
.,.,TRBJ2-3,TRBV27,CASTASWDDHTDTQYF,TGTGCCAGCACTGCCTCCTGGGACGATCACACAGATACGCAGTATTTT
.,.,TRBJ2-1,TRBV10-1,CANYSGSSYNEQFF,TGCGCCAACTATAGCGGTTCGTCCTACAATGAGCAGTTCTTC
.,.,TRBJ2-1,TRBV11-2,CASSLYLEQFF,TGTGCCAGCAGCTTGTACCTAGAGCAGTTCTTC
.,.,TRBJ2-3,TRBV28,CASRTTDAGRVNTQYF,TGTGCCAGCAGAACCACGGACGCCGGGCGAGTGAATACGCAGTATTTT
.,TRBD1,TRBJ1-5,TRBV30,CAWSVGTGKYQPQHF,TGTGCCTGGAGTGTAGGGACAGGGAAATATCAGCCCCAGCATTTT
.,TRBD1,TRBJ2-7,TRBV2,CASTPGQAYSYEQYF,TGTGCCAGCACCCCCGGACAGGCTTACTCCTACGAGCAGTACTTC
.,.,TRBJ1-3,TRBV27,CASRTRGGAGNTIYF,TGTGCCAGCAGAACCCGAGGGGGGGCCGGAAACACCATATATTTT
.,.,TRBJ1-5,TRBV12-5,CASAPRGDQPQHF,TGTGCTAGTGCCCCTCGGGGGGATCAGCCCCAGCATTTT
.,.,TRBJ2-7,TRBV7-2,CASSSRGKEQYF,TGTGCCAGCAGCTCAAGGGGAAAGGAGCAGTACTTC
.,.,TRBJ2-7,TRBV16,CASSQFGGTYEQYF,TGTGCCAGCAGCCAATTTGGTGGCACCTACGAGCAGTACTTC
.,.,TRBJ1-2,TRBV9,CASSGQIEYGYTF,TGTGCCAGCTCTGGACAGATAGAGTATGGCTACACCTTC
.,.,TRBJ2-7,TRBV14,CASSPELGLSSYEQYF,TGTGCCAGCAGCCCGGAGTTGGGTTTATCGTCCTACGAGCAGTACTTC
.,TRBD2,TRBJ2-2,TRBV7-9,CASSVLFGLARAGELFF,TGTGCCAGCAGCGTTTTGTTTGGACTAGCGAGGGCCGGGGAGCTGTTTTTT
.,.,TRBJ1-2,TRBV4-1,CASSQTQERANYGYTF,TGCGCCAGCAGCCAAACCCAAGAAAGAGCTAACTATGGCTACACCTTC
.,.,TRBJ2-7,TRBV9,CASSVDGYEQYF,TGTGCCAGCAGCGTAGATGGTTACGAGCAGTACTTC
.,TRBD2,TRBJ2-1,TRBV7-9,CATESGSHNEQFF,TGTGCCACCGAAAGCGGGAGTCACAATGAGCAGTTCTTC
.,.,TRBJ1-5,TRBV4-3,CASSQEQGSNQPQHF,TGCGCCAGCAGCCAAGAACAGGGTAGTAATCAGCCCCAGCATTTT
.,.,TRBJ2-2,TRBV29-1,CSEIERNTGELFF,TGCAGCGAAATTGAGCGGAACACCGGGGAGCTGTTTTTT
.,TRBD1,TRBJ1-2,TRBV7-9,CASSFAPGQAKLGYTF,TGTGCCAGCAGCTTTGCCCCTGGACAGGCGAAACTTGGCTACACCTTC
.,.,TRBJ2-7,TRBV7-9,CASSPIGTYEQYF,TGTGCCAGCAGTCCAATTGGCACCTACGAGCAGTACTTC
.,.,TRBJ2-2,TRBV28,CASSFPPGRAKEELFF,TGTGCCAGCAGTTTCCCTCCAGGCAGGGCGAAGGAGGAGCTGTTTTTT
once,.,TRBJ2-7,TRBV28,CASSLGRGYKQYF,TGTGCCAGCAGTTTGGGCAGGGGCTACAAGCAGTACTTC
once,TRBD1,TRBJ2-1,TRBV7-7,CASSPRTGNEQFF,TGTGCCAGCAGCCCCCGGACAGGGAATGAGCAGTTCTTC
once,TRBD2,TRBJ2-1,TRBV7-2,CASSLRVPGLFFNEQFF,TGTGCCAGCAGCTTAAGAGTTCCGGGACTATTTTTCAATGAGCAGTTCTTC
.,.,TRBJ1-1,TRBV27,CASSMIPGAANTEAFF,TGTGCCAGCAGTATGATTCCAGGGGCCGCGAACACTGAAGCTTTCTTT
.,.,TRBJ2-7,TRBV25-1,CASSEDSPVPGEQYF,TGTGCCAGCAGTGAAGACTCTCCGGTTCCGGGGGAGCAGTACTTC
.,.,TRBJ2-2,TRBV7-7,CASSPRTDTGELFF,TGTGCCAGCAGCCCCCGGACGGACACCGGGGAGCTGTTTTTT
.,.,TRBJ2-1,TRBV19,CASSILYDYSSYNEQFF,TGTGCCAGTAGTATTCTTTATGACTACAGCTCCTACAATGAGCAGTTCTTC
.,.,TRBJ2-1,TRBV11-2,CASGPAHYNEQFF,TGTGCCAGCGGTCCTGCGCATTACAATGAGCAGTTCTTC
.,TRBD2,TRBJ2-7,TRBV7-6,CASSQTSGGLSYEQYF,TGTGCCAGCAGCCAGACTAGCGGGGGGCTCTCCTACGAGCAGTACTTC
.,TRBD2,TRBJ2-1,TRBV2,CASPGKRGDNEQFF,TGTGCCTCCCCGGGGAAGCGGGGAGACAATGAGCAGTTCTTC
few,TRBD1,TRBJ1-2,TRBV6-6,CASRLGQGNWYGYTF,TGTGCCAGCAGACTGGGACAGGGAAATTGGTATGGCTACACCTTC
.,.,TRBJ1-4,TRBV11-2,CASSLGVLQPNEKLFF,TGTGCCAGCAGCTTAGGAGTTCTACAGCCTAATGAAAAACTGTTTTTT
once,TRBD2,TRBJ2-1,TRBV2,CASSDLDSGTSHEQFF,TGTGCCAGCAGTGACCTAGACAGCGGGACTAGTCATGAGCAGTTCTTC